This is a list of T cell receptor beta chains from one sample in a study of blood T cell repertoires in COVID-19. The assay was immunoSEQ multiplex PCR, and TCRdb's table has in-frame clones only and misses some. In the table there are 300,000 to 400,000 clones, 88% of which are singletons. The sample comprised peripheral blood. These receptors came from a woman aged 50 to 65 with active or convalescent COVID-19. CDR3s include the opening cysteine and the closing phenylalanine or tryptophan. Fields, in order: D gene, J gene, CDR3 length, V gene, clone size, CDR3 DNA, CDR3 protein. D genes are given only for firm matches. The size entry is marked missing in some rows and otherwise reads once, few, many or a size class.

TRBD2,TRBJ2-7,17,TRBV9,.,TGTGCCAGCAGTGAGGGCATTGGGACTAGCGGGCCCTGGGAGCAGTACTTC,CASSEGIGTSGPWEQYF
TRBD2,TRBJ2-2,17,TRBV5-1,once,TGCGCCAGCAGCTTGTCTATTAGCGGGGGGGCGACCGGGGAGCTGTTTTTT,CASSLSISGGATGELFF
.,TRBJ1-1,14,TRBV5-1,.,TGCGCCAGCAGCTTGGACAGGGCTAACACTGAAGCTTTCTTT,CASSLDRANTEAFF
TRBD1,TRBJ1-5,16,TRBV3-1/TRBV3-2,.,TGTGCCAGCAGCCCCGGGACAGGATATAGCAATCAGCCCCAGCATTTT,CASSPGTGYSNQPQHF
.,TRBJ2-5,14,TRBV6-5,.,TGTGCCAGCAGTTACTCCCTGAGCTGGGAGACCCAGTACTTC,CASSYSLSWETQYF
TRBD2,TRBJ2-7,15,TRBV5-8,.,TGTGCCAGCAGCTTGGTGGGACTAGTGGTTTACGAGCAGTACTTC,CASSLVGLVVYEQYF
TRBD2,TRBJ2-4,19,TRBV7-2,.,TGTGCCAGCAGCCTCCTAGCGGGGGACGTCCTCCTAGCCAAAAACATTCAGTACTTC,CASSLLAGDVLLAKNIQYF
.,TRBJ1-5,16,TRBV19,once,TGTGCCAGTAGTACCGACAGGAGTTATAGCAATCAGCCCCAGCATTTT,CASSTDRSYSNQPQHF
.,TRBJ1-6,13,TRBV10-2,.,TGCGCCAGCAGCGGACAGATTAATTCACCCCTCCACTTT,CASSGQINSPLHF
.,TRBJ2-2,15,TRBV3-1/TRBV3-2,.,TGTGCCAGCAGGGGGAGCGGACGGAACACCGGGGAGCTGTTTTTT,CASRGSGRNTGELFF
TRBD2,TRBJ2-3,17,TRBV19,once,TGTGCCAGTAGTATATCTGGACGGGGGGGCGCAGCAGATACGCAGTATTTT,CASSISGRGGAADTQYF
.,TRBJ1-6,14,TRBV10-3,.,TGTGCCATCAGCATCCAGGGTGCTAATTCACCCCTCCACTTT,CAISIQGANSPLHF
.,TRBJ1-1,14,TRBV9,.,TGTGCCAGCAGCGTTGGGGCGACGAACACTGAAGCTTTCTTT,CASSVGATNTEAFF
.,TRBJ2-1,12,TRBV19,.,TGTGCCAGTACGGTCAATGGGCAGGCTTATATCTTC,CASTVNGQAYIF
TRBD1,TRBJ1-1,14,TRBV7-2,.,TGTGCCAGCAGCCTTGGGACAGCGAACACTGAAGCTTTCTTT,CASSLGTANTEAFF
TRBD1,TRBJ1-6,17,TRBV7-9,.,TGTGCCAGCAGCTCCGCCGGGACAGGGGACGATAATTCACCCCTCCACTTT,CASSSAGTGDDNSPLHF
.,TRBJ2-6,16,TRBV7-9,.,TGTGCCAGCAGGAGGACGGGGAGCTCTGGGGCCAACGTCCTGACTTTC,CASRRTGSSGANVLTF
.,TRBJ1-1,12,TRBV18,.,TGTGCCAGCTCACCCCCGGGGACTGAAGCTTTCTTT,CASSPPGTEAFF
.,TRBJ1-3,14,TRBV18,.,TGTGCCAGCTCACCACTAACTGAGCTGGACACCATATATTTT,CASSPLTELDTIYF
.,TRBJ2-2,18,TRBV27,.,TGTGCCAGCAGTTCTCAAAACCTTCGGGGGTCCCCAACCGGGGAGCTGTTTTTT,CASSSQNLRGSPTGELFF
TRBD2,TRBJ2-1,16,TRBV11-3,.,TGTGCCAGCAGCTTAGTTAGCGGGACTCCCTACAATGAGCAGTTCTTC,CASSLVSGTPYNEQFF
TRBD1,TRBJ2-7,13,TRBV3-1/TRBV3-2,.,TGTGCCAGCAGCCACAGGGGGCAAAACGAGCAGTACTTC,CASSHRGQNEQYF
TRBD1,TRBJ2-5,15,TRBV10-3,.,TGTGCCATCAGTGCAGTGCAGGGGGTGATGGAGACCCAGTACTTC,CAISAVQGVMETQYF
TRBD2,TRBJ2-5,16,TRBV19,.,TGTGCCAGTAGTAGGGCGGGGGGACCTGGGACGGAGACCCAGTACTTC,CASSRAGGPGTETQYF
.,TRBJ1-1,13,TRBV29-1,.,TGCAGCGTTCAGACAGGTCGGTTATCTGAAGCTTTCTTT,CSVQTGRLSEAFF
.,TRBJ2-2,11,TRBV10-3,.,TGTGCCATCAGTACCGGCGGGGAGCTGTTTTTT,CAISTGGELFF
.,TRBJ2-2,16,TRBV5-1,.,TGCGCCAGCAGCTTGGTTCCCAGTCCGAACACCGGGGAGCTGTTTTTT,CASSLVPSPNTGELFF
TRBD1,TRBJ2-2,13,TRBV28,.,TGTGCCAGTGGACAGGGGGCTGCCGGGGAGCTGTTTTTT,CASGQGAAGELFF